This is a list of T cell receptor beta chains from one sample in a study of T cell clones after liver transplantation. Assay used: immunoSEQ multiplex PCR; TCRdb lists only in-frame clones, some missing. This repertoire shows under 90,000 clones, over 70% found once; its top ten account for over 0.45%. The specimen comprised CD4+ T cells from blood, sampled before liver transplant. The receptors originated from a human donor who received a liver transplant. Each CDR3 is given with its conserved first and last residue. D genes are given only for firm matches. Size tells how often a clone was seen (once, few, many) or the class of an expanded clone, and some rows leave it out.

V	D	size	J	DNA	CDR3
TRBV6-1	NA	NA	TRBJ2-2	TGTGCCAGCAGGGCCCCAGCCGGCACCGGGGAGCTGTTTTTT	CASRAPAGTGELFF
TRBV28	TRBD1	NA	TRBJ1-2	TGTGCCAGCAGTACCCCACGAGGGGGCAGGGGGCGAGGCTACACCTTC	CASSTPRGGRGRGYTF
TRBV25-1	TRBD2	NA	TRBJ2-7	TGTGCCAGCTTTGGGGAAGCGGGAAGGGGACTACCCTACGAGCAGTACTTC	CASFGEAGRGLPYEQYF
TRBV28	NA	NA	TRBJ1-3	TGTGCCAGCACCCCCGGACACCTCTCTGGAAACACCATATATTTT	CASTPGHLSGNTIYF
TRBV2	NA	NA	TRBJ2-7	TGTGCCAGTGCTTACAACGCCGAGCAGTACTTC	CASAYNAEQYF
TRBV28	NA	NA	TRBJ1-1	TGTGCCAGCAGTTTATGGGGGCGGGGGATTGAAGCTTTCTTT	CASSLWGRGIEAFF
TRBV7-6	NA	NA	TRBJ2-2	TGTGCCAGCACCCGGAGCTCGACTAACACCGGGGAGCTGTTTTTT	CASTRSSTNTGELFF
TRBV18	NA	NA	TRBJ2-7	TGTGCCAGCTCACCAAACTCGGGACTGCTCATTGATGAGCAGTACTTC	CASSPNSGLLIDEQYF
TRBV7-8	TRBD2	NA	TRBJ2-1	TGTGCCAGCAGCCTGACCGGGACTAGCGGGAGGACCTACAATGAGCAGTTCTTC	CASSLTGTSGRTYNEQFF
TRBV19	TRBD2	NA	TRBJ2-3	TGTGCCAGTAGTAAGGGAGGGACTGATACGCAGTATTTT	CASSKGGTDTQYF
TRBV10-1	NA	NA	TRBJ2-7	TGCGCCAGCAGTGAGAACGGTTACGAGCAGTACTTC	CASSENGYEQYF
TRBV10-1	NA	NA	TRBJ2-2	TGCGCCAGCAGTGAAAACAGGGCGGCCGGGGAGCTGTTTTTT	CASSENRAAGELFF
TRBV7-9	TRBD1	NA	TRBJ2-7	TGTGCCAGCAGCCACCGGGGACAGGGGGCCTACGAGCAGTACTTC	CASSHRGQGAYEQYF
TRBV10-1	TRBD1	NA	TRBJ2-2	TGCGCCAGCAGTGTAGGACAGGGAAACGCCGGGGAGCTGTTTTTT	CASSVGQGNAGELFF
TRBV27	NA	NA	TRBJ1-2	TGTGCCAGCAGCCCCTGGGCCCCGGCAAAGGCCGGCTACACCTTC	CASSPWAPAKAGYTF
TRBV5-1	NA	NA	TRBJ1-5	TGCGCCAGCAGCTTTGGGGGTACCAATCAGCCCCAGCATTTT	CASSFGGTNQPQHF
TRBV6-5	NA	NA	TRBJ2-5	TGTGCCAGCAGGGCCGAGGGGCGAGAGACCCAGTACTTC	CASRAEGRETQYF
TRBV5-6	TRBD1	NA	TRBJ2-7	TGTGCCAGCAGCCCCTATGACAGGGCCCAATTTATCGAGCAGTACTTC	CASSPYDRAQFIEQYF
TRBV28	NA	few	TRBJ1-1	TGTGCCAGCAACCCGGGCGGGAGTCCACATTCAGCTTTCTTT	CASNPGGSPHSAFF
TRBV7-8	TRBD2	NA	TRBJ2-1	TGTGCCAGCAGCCTCGATGCCGGGACTAGCGGGAGGCTTAGCTCCTACAATGAGCAGTTCTTC	CASSLDAGTSGRLSSYNEQFF
TRBV11-2	NA	NA	TRBJ1-2	TGTGCCAGCAGCTTAGGGAGAAACTATGGCTACACCTTC	CASSLGRNYGYTF
TRBV7-2	NA	NA	TRBJ2-5	TGTGCCAGCAGCTTAGCCACTCACCAAGAGACCCAGTACTTC	CASSLATHQETQYF
TRBV14	NA	NA	TRBJ2-7	TGTGCCAGCAGCCAAGGAGACGGAAGGGCGCCGTACTTC	CASSQGDGRAPYF
TRBV6-6	NA	NA	TRBJ2-7	TGTGCCAGCAGTTACCCCGACGGTTACGGGGAGCAGTACTTC	CASSYPDGYGEQYF
TRBV27	TRBD1	NA	TRBJ1-1	TGTGCCAGCAGTTCTACCTGGACAGGCCAAGCTTTCTTT	CASSSTWTGQAFF
TRBV18	TRBD2	NA	TRBJ2-1	TGTGCCAGCTCCCCTACGACGGCGGGAGGCCGAGGGGATGAGCAGTTCTTC	CASSPTTAGGRGDEQFF
TRBV7-2	NA	NA	TRBJ1-2	TGTGCCAGCAGCCCAGGCGGGGAGGGCTATGGCTACACCTTC	CASSPGGEGYGYTF
TRBV6-4	TRBD1	NA	TRBJ1-4	TGTGCCAGCAGTGACGACAGGGGGAAAAGAGAAAAACTGTTTTTT	CASSDDRGKREKLFF
TRBV9	TRBD2	NA	TRBJ2-1	TGTGCCAGCAGCGAGCCCCCTTCCCGAGGGAGGGATGAGCAGTTCTTC	CASSEPPSRGRDEQFF
TRBV2	TRBD2	many	TRBJ2-1	TGTGCCAGCAGTGGTCTAGCGGGAGGAGGTCGAGAGCAGTTCTTC	CASSGLAGGGREQFF
TRBV28	NA	few	TRBJ1-2	TGTGCCAGCACCCCGGGGCAAAACTATGGCTACACCTTC	CASTPGQNYGYTF
TRBV5-1	NA	NA	TRBJ2-3	TGCGCCAGCAGCTTGACTAGCCCATTTATTGATACGCAGTATTTT	CASSLTSPFIDTQYF
TRBV6-1	NA	NA	TRBJ1-2	TGTGCCAGCAGTGGGGCGGTCTCGGTGGATGGCTACACCTTC	CASSGAVSVDGYTF
TRBV4-1	NA	NA	TRBJ2-2	TGCGCCAGCAGGTCGGGTCCCCCACCATTTACCACCGGGGAGCTGTTTTTT	CASRSGPPPFTTGELFF